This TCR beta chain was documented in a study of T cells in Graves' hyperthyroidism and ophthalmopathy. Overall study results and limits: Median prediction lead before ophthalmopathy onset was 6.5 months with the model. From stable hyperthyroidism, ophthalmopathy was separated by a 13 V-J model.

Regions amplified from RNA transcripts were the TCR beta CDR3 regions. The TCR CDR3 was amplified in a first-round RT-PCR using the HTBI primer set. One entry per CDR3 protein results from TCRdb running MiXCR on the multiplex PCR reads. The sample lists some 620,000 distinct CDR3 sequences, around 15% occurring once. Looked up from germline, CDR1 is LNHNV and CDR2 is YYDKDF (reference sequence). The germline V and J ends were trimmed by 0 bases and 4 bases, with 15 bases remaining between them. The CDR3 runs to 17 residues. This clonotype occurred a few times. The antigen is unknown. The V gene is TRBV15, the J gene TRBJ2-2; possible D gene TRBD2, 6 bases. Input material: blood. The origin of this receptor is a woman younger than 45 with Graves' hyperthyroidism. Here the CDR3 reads CATSREITLALTGELFF. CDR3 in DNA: TGTGCCACCAGCAGAGAAATCACACTAGCCCTCACCGGGGAGCTGTTTTTT.